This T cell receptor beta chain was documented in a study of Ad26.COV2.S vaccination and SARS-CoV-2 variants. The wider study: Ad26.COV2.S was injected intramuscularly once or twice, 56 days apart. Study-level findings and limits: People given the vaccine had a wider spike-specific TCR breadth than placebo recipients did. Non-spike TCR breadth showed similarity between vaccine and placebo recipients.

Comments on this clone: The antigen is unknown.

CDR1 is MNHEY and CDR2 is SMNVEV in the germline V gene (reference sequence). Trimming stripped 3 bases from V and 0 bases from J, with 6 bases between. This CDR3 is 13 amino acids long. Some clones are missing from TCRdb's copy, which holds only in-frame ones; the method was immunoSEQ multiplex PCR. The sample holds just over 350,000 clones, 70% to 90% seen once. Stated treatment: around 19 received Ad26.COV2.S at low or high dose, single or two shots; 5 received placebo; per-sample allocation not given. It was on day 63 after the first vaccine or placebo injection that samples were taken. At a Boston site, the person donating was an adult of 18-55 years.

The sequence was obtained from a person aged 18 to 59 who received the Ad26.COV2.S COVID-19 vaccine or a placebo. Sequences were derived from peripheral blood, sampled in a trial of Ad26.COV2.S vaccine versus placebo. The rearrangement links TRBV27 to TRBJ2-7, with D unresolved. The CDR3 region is CASSFQFSYEQYF. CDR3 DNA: TGTGCCAGCAGTTTCCAATTCTCCTACGAGCAGTACTTC.